The 3 T cell receptor beta chains below come from one sample, sequenced in a study of response to subunit inactivated influenza vaccine. Using its own MiXCR run on the RT-PCR reads, TCRdb lists one record per CDR3 protein. Of more than 550,000 distinct CDR3 sequences in the sample, over 9.5% were seen once. The starting material was PBMCs from blood, obtained on the day of vaccination. Source of these receptors: a man between 50 and 59 years old who received an inactivated influenza vaccine.

The chain uses TRBV3-1 and TRBJ1-6, with TRBD1 matching 10 bases. CDR3 length: 14 residues. Unmatched junction bases numbered 8, after V lost 3 bases and J lost 15 bases. The germline gives CDR1 LGHDT, CDR2 YNNKEL (reference sequence). The CDR3 spells CASSHETGGWILHF. The CDR3 DNA sequence: TGTGCCAGCAGCCACGAGACAGGGGGCTGGATCCTCCACTTT.

This clonotype turned up a few times. The chain recombines TRBV11-2 with TRBJ2-7, with TRBD1 matching 10 bases. This CDR3 has 16 residues. The J segment lost 5 bases and the V segment lost 5 bases, leaving 12 bases of the junction unmatched. CDR1 and CDR2 from the germline V gene are SGHAT and FQNNGV. The CDR3 protein is CASSPLIGQGDHEQYF. CDR3 bases: TGTGCCAGCAGCCCACTAATTGGACAGGGGGATCACGAGCAGTACTTC. Looking up the rest from reference TRBV11-2 and TRBJ2-7 gives the full variable domain: EAGVAQSPRYKIIEKRQSVAFWCNPISGHATLYWYQQILGQGPKLLIQFQNNGVVDDSQLPKDRFSAERLKGVDSTLKIQPAKLEDSAVYLCASSPLIGQGDHEQYFGPGTRLTVT.

J is TRBJ1-3 and V is TRBV5-1; D call uncertain. CDR1 is SGHRS, CDR2 YFSETQ, per germline. V was trimmed by 1 base and J by 2 bases, leaving 7 bases between them. CDR3 length: 14 residues. CDR3 region: CASSLSVTGNTIYF. For the CDR3, the DNA is TGCGCCAGCAGCTTGTCAGTGACTGGAAACACCATATATTTT.